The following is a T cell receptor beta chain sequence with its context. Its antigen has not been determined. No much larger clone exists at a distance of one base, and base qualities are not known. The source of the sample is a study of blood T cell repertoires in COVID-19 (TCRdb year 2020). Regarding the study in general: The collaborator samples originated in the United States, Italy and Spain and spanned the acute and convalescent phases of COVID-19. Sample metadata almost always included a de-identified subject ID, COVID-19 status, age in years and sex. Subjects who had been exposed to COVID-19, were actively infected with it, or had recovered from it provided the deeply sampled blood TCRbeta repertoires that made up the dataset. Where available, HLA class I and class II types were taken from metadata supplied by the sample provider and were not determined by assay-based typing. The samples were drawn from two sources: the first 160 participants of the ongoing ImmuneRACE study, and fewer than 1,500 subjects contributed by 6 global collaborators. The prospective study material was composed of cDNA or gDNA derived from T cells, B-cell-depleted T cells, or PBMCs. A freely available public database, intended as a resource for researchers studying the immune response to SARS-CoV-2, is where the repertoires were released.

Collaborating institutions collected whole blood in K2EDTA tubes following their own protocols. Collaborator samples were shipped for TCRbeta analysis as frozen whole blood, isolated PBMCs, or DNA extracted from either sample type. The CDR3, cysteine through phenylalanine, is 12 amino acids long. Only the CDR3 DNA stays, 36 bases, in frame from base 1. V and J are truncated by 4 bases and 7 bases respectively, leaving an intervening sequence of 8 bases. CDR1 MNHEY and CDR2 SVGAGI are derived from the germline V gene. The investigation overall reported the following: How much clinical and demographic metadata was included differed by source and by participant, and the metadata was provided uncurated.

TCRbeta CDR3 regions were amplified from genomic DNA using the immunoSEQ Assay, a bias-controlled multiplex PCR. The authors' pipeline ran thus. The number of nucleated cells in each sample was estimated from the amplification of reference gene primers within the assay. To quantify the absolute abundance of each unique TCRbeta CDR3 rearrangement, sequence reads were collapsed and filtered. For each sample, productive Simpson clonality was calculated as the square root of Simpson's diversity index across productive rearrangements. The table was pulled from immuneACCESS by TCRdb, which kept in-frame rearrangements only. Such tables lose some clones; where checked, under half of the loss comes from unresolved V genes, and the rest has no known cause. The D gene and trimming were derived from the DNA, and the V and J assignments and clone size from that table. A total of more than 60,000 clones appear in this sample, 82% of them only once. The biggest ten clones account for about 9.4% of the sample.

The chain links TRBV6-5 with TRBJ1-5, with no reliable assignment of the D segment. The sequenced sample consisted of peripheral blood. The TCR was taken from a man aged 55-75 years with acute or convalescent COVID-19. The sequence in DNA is TGTGCCAGCAGTTTCCGGGGACAGCCCCAGCATTTT. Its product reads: CASSFRGQPQHF.